This T cell receptor (beta chain) stems from a study of T cells expressing NK-cell markers (dated by TCRdb to the early 2020s). Regarding the research as a whole: TCR beta-chain repertoires were profiled in sorted CD3+CD56+NKG2C+, CD3+CD56+NKG2C- and CD3+CD56-NKG2C+ T-cell subsets from fewer than 10 donors. Among the eight sequenced donors, only one was HCMV-seronegative, while the other seven were HCMV-seropositive. All eight donors whose samples were sequenced were randomly selected healthy volunteers, three of them men and five women. Libraries were sequenced as 2 x 150 bp reads on Illumina HiSeq 2000/2500, MiSeq or NextSeq. Results and caveats for the whole study, not just this receptor: It remained unclear whether the expanded NKG2C-expressing T cell clones were specific for HCMV antigens. Those dominant clonotypes were again the most abundant among CD3+CD56-NKG2C+ cells in a handful of donors, at roughly 25-65%. For roughly 6 donors, the dominant CD3+CD56+NKG2C+ clonotypes were among the top 10 CD8+ clonotypes and accounted for 1.0-7.0% of CD8+ T cells.

The listed sequencing device is Illumina HiSeq 2000. TCR beta cDNA libraries were prepared using 5'RACE template switching, which introduced a universal primer site and unique molecular identifiers. Priming for cDNA synthesis came from the TCR beta constant segment, and two successive PCR amplification steps followed. On the study's bioinformatics: MIGEC was used to demultiplex reads and group the reads by UMI, and MiTCR was used to assemble and quantify clonotypes. To exclude erroneous sequences, only TCR cDNA sequences supported by at least two reads were retained. The tcR package was used for downstream repertoire analysis, and clonotypes were matched across fractions by CDR3 nucleotide sequence plus V segment. Antigen specificity was annotated against VDJdb with VDJmatch, allowing one amino acid substitution in CDR3. TCRdb reprocessed the reads, so every CDR3 protein sequence counts as one entry and DNA is not shown. The V and J calls here are based on TCRdb, not the publication. The sample has about 150,000 distinct CDR3 sequences on record. 12% of the sample is taken by the ten largest.

HCMV-specific IgG was detected in serum with a commercial ELISA kit to determine HCMV serostatus. Ficoll density gradient centrifugation was used to isolate peripheral blood mononuclear cells from blood. As regards this clonotype: Its antigen is not yet known.

The germline V gene provides CDR1 SGHTA and CDR2 FQGNSA. Including the terminal cysteine and phenylalanine, the CDR3 comprises 15 residues. No DNA was logged. The sequence links TRBV7-2 to TRBJ2-7; TCRdb selects TRBD2, and the lack of DNA leaves this call unchecked. This TCR derives from a man aged 18 to 29 in good health. Donor details come from another sample of the same person, matched by shared clones. The material sequenced was blood T cells: a sorted CD56 or NKG2C T cell subset, CD4+ or CD8+ T cells, or bulk PBMC T cells (not recorded which). The CDR3 amino acid sequence is: CASSLMSGVAREQYF.